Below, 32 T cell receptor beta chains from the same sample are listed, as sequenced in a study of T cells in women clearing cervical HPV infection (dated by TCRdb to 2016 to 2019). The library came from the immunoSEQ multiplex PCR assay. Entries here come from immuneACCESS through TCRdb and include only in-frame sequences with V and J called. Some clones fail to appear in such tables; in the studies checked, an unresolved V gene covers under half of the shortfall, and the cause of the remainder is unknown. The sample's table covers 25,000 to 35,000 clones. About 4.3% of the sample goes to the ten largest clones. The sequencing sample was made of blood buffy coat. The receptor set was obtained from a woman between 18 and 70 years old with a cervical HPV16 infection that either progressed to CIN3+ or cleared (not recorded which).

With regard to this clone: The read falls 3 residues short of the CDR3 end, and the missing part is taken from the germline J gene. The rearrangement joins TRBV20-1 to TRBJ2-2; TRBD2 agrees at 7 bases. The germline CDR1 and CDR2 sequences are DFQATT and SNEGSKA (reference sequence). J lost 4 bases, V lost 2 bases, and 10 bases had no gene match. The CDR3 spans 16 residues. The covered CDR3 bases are TGCAGTGCTAGACCTTCCTCTAGCGGAGGCACCGGGGAG. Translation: CSARPSSSGGTGE. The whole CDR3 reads CSARPSSSGGTGELFF.

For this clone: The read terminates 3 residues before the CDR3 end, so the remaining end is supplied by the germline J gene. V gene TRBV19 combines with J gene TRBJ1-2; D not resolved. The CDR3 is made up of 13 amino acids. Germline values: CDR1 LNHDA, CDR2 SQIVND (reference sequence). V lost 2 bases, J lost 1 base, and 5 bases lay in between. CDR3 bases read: TGTGCCAGTAGTATAAACAGTAACTATGGC. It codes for CASSINSNYG. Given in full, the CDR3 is CASSINSNYGYTF.

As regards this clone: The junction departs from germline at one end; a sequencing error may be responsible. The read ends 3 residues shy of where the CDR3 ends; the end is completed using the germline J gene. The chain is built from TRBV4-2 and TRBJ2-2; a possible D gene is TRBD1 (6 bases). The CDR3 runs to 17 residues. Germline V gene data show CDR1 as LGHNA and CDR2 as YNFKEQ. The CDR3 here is CASSQAYFGTNTGELFF. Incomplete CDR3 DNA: TGCGCCAGCAGCCAAGCATACTTCGGGACAAACACCGGGGAG.

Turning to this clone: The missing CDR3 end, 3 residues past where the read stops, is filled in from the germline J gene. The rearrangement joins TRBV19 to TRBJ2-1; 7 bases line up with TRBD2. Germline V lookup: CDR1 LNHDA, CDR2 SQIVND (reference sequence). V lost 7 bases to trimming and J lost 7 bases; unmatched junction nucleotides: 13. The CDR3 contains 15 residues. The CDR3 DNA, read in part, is TGTGCCAGTAACCTGGGGGAGGTGGGGGGGAATGAG. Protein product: CASNLGEVGGNE. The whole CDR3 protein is CASNLGEVGGNEQFF.

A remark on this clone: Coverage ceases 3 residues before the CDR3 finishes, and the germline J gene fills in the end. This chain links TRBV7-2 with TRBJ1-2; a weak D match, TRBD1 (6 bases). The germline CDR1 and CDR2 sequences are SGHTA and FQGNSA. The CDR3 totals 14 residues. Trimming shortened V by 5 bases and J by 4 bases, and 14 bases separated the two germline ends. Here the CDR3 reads CASSPRGASYGYTF. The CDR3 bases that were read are TGTGCCAGCAGCCCGCGGGGGGCAAGCTATGGC.

The part of the CDR3 DNA that was read is TGCAGTGCTAGAGGCACGGGACTAGCGGGAGTATACACAGATACG. Translated: CSARGTGLAGVYTDT. The complete CDR3 reads CSARGTGLAGVYTDTQYF. J is TRBJ2-3 and V is TRBV20-1; 14 bases are a match to TRBD2. The read gets to within 3 residues of the CDR3 end, and the germline J gene fills in the rest. V lost 1 base, J lost 2 bases, and 8 bases stayed unmatched. The CDR3 spans 18 residues. CDR1 DFQATT and CDR2 SNEGSKA come from the germline V gene (reference sequence).

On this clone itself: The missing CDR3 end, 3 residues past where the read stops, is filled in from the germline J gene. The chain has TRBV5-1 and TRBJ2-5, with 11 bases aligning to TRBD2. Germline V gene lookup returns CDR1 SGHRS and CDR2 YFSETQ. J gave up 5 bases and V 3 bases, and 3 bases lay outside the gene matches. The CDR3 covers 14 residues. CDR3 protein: CASSWGLAEETQYF. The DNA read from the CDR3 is TGCGCCAGCAGCTGGGGACTAGCGGAGGAGACC.

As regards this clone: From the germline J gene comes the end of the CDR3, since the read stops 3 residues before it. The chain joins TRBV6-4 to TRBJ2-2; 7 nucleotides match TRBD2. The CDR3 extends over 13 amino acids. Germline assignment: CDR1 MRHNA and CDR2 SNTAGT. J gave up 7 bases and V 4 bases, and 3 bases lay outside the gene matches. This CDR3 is CASSAAGVGELFF. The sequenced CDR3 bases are TGTGCCAGCAGTGCGGCGGGAGTCGGGGAG.

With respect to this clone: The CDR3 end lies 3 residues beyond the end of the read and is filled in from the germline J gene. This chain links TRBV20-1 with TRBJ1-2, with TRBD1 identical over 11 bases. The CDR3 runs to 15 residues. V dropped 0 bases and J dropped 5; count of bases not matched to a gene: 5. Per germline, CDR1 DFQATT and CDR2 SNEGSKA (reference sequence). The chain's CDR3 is CSARDWGQGEYGYTF. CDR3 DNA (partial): TGCAGTGCTAGAGATTGGGGACAGGGGGAATATGGC.

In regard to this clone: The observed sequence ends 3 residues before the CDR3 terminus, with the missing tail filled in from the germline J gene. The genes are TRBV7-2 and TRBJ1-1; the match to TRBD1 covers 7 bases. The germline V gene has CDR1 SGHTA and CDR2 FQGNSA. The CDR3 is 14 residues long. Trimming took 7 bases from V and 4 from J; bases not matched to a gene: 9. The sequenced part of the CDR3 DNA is TGTGCCAGCACCTCGACAGGGATCAGCACTGAA. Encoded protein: CASTSTGISTE. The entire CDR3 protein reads CASTSTGISTEAFF.

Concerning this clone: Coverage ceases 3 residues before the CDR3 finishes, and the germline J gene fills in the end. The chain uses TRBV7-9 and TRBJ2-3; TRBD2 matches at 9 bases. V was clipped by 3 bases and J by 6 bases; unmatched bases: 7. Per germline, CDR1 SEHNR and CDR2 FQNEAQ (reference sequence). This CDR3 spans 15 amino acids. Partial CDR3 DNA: TGTGCCAGCAGCTTTTTTCTAGCGGGGCCCGATACG. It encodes CASSFFLAGPDT. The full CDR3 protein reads CASSFFLAGPDTQYF.

The CDR3 protein is CSVNRGLRETQYF. The sequenced part of the CDR3 DNA is TGCAGCGTTAACAGGGGGCTCCGGGAGACC. The chain uses TRBV29-1 and TRBJ2-5; 9 bases are a match to TRBD1. The read ends 3 residues before the CDR3 terminus; that terminus is restored from the germline J gene. The germline V gene encodes CDR1 SQVTM and CDR2 ANQGSEA. The CDR3 is made up of 13 amino acids. With 5 bases clipped from V and 5 bases from J, the junction kept 6 bases outside the gene matches.

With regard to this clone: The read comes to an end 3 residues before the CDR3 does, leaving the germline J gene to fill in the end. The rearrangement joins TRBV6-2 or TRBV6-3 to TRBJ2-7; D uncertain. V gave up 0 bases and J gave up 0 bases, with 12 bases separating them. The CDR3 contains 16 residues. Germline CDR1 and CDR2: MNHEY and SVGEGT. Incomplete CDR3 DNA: TGTGCCAGCAGTTACTCGTGGCAGGTGAACTCCTACGAG. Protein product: CASSYSWQVNSYE. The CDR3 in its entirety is CASSYSWQVNSYEQYF.

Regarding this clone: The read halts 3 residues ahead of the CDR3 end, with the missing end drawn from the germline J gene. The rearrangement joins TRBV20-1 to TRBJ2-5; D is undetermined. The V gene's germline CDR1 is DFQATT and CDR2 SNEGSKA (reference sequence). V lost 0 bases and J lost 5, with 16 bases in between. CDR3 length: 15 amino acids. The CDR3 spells CSAREVGLTVETQYF. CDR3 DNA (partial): TGCAGTGCTAGAGAAGTCGGCCTGACTGTGGAGACC.

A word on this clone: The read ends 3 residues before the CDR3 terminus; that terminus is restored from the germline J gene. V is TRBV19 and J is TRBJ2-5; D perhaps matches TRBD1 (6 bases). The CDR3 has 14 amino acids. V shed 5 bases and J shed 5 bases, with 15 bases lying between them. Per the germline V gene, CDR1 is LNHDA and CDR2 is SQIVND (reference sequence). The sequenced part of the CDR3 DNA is TGTGCCAGTAGTCCCTTACAGGGTGGGGAGACC. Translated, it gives CASSPLQGGET. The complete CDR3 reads CASSPLQGGETQYF.

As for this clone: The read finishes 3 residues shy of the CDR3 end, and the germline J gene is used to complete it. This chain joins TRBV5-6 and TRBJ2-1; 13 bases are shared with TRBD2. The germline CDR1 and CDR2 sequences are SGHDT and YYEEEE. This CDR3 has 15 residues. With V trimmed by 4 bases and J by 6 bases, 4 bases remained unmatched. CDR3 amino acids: CASSPTSGGPNEQFF. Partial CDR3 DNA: TGTGCCAGCAGCCCGACTAGCGGGGGGCCCAATGAG.

The CDR3: CSARTPTGGEGDTQYF. The sequenced CDR3 bases are TGCAGTGCTCGAACCCCCACAGGGGGCGAGGGAGATACG. The chain recombines TRBV20-1 with TRBJ2-3; TRBD1 matches at 9 bases. The CDR3 is cut off 3 residues early in the read; its end comes from the germline J gene. CDR1 and CDR2 from the germline V gene are DFQATT and SNEGSKA (reference sequence). V was clipped by 5 bases and J by 5 bases; unmatched bases: 14. This CDR3 comprises 16 residues.

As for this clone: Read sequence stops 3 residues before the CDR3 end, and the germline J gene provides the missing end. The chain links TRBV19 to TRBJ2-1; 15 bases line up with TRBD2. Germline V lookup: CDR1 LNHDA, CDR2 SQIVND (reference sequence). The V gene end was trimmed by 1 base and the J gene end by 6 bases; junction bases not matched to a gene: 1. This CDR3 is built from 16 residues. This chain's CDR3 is CASSIGTSGRANEQFF. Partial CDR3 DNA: TGTGCCAGTAGTATAGGGACTAGCGGGAGGGCCAATGAG.

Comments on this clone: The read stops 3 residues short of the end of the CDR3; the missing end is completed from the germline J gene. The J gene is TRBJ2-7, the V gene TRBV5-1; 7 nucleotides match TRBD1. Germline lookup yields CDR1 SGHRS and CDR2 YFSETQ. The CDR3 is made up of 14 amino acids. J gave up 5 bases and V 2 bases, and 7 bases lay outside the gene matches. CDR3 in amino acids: CASSFETGLNEQYF. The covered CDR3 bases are TGCGCCAGCAGCTTCGAGACAGGGTTAAACGAG.

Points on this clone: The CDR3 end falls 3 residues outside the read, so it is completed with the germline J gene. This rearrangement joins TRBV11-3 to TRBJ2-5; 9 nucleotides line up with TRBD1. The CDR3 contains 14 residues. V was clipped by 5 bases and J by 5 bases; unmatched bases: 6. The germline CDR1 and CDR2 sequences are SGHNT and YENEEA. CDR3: CASSAGTGWETQYF. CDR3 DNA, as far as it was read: TGTGCCAGCAGCGCCGGGACAGGGTGGGAGACC.

The CDR3 is CSVVGTDRETQYF. The covered CDR3 bases are TGCAGCGTTGTGGGGACAGATAGGGAGACC. The chain links TRBV29-1 to TRBJ2-5; 7 bases align to TRBD1. The observed sequence ends 3 residues before the CDR3 terminus, with the missing tail filled in from the germline J gene. Per the germline V gene, CDR1 is SQVTM and CDR2 is ANQGSEA. Germline trimming cut 4 bases from V and 5 bases from J; bases unmatched to any gene: 7. The CDR3 loop spans 13 amino acids.

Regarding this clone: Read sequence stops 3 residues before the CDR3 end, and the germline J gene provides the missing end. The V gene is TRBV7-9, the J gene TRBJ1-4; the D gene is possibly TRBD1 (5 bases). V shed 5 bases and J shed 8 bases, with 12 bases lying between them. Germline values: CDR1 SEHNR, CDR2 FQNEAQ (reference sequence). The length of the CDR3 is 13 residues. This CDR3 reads CASSPAGFEKLFF. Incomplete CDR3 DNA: TGTGCCAGCAGCCCTGCAGGGTTCGAAAAA.

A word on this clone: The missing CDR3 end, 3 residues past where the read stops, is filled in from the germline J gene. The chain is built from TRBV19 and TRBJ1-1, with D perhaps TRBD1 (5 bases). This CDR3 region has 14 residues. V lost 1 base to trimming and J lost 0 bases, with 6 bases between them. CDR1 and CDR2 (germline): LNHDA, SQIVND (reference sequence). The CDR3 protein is CASSIVGVNTEAFF. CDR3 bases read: TGTGCCAGTAGTATAGTAGGGGTGAACACTGAA.

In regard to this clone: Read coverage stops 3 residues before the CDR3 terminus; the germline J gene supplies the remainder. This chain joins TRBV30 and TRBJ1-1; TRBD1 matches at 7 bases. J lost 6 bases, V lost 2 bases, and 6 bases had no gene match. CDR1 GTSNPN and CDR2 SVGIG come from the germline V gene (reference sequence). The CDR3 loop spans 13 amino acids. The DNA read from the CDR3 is TGTGCCTGGAGTCCCCGACAGGGTGCTGAA. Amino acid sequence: CAWSPRQGAE. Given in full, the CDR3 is CAWSPRQGAEAFF.

CDR3 protein: CSVELAAGSYEQYF. Incomplete CDR3 DNA: TGCAGCGTTGAATTGGCCGCGGGGTCCTACGAG. The chain is built from TRBV29-1 and TRBJ2-7; D is possibly TRBD2 (6 bases). The read halts 3 residues ahead of the CDR3 end, with the missing end drawn from the germline J gene. The CDR3 contains 14 residues. V was clipped by 2 bases and J by 1 base, with 12 bases between them. Looked up from germline, CDR1 is SQVTM and CDR2 is ANQGSEA.

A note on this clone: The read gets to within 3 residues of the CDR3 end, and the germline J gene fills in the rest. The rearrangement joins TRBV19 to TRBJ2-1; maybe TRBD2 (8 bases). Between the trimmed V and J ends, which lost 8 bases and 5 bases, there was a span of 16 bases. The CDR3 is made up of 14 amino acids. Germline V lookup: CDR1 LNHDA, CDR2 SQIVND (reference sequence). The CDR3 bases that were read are TGTGCCAGTCGGCGGGGGGACAGTAACAATGAG. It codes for CASRRGDSNNE. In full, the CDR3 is CASRRGDSNNEQFF.

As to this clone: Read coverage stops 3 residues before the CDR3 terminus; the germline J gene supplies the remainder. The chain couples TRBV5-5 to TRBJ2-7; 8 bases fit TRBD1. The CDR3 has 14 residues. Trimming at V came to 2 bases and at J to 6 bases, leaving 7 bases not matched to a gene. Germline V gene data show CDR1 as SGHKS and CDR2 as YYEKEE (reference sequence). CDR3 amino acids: CASSLLGTGSEQYF. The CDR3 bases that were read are TGTGCCAGCAGCTTACTCGGGACAGGTTCCGAG.

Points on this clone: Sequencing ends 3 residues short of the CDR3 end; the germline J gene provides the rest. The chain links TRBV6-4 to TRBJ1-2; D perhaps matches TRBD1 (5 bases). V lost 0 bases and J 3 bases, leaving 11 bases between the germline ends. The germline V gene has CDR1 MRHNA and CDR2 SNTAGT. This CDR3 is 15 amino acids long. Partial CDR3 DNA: TGTGCCAGCAGTGACTCAGCTCGAGGGGACTATGGC. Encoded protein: CASSDSARGDYG. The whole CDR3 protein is CASSDSARGDYGYTF.

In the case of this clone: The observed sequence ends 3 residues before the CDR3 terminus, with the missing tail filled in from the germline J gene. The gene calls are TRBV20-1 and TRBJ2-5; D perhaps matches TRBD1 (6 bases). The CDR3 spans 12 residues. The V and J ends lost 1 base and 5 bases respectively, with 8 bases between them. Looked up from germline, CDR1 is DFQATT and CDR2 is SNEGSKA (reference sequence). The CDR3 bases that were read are TGCAGTGCTAGAGGGCAGGGGGAGACC. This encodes CSARGQGET. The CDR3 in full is CSARGQGETQYF.

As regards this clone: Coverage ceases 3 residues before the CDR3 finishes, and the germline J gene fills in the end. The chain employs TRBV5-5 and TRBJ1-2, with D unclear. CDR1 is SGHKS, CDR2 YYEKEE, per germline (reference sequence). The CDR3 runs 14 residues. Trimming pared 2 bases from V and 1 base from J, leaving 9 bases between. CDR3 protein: CASSLKTVNYGYTF. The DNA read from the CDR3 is TGTGCCAGCAGCTTAAAAACAGTTAACTATGGC.

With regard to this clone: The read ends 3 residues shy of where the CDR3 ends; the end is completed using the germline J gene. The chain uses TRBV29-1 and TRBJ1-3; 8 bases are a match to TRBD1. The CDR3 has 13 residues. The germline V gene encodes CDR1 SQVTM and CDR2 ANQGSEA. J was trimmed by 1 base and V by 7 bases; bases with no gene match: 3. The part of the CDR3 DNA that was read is TGCAGCGGGACAGGGAATTCTGGAAACACC. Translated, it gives CSGTGNSGNT. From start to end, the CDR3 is CSGTGNSGNTIYF.

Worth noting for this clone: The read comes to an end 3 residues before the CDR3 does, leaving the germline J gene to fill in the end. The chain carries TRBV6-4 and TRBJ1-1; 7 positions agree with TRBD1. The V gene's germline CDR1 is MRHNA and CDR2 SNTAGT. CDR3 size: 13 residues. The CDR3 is CASSHPTGDIAFF. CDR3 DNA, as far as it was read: TGTGCCAGCAGTCACCCAACAGGGGATATA.